This TCR beta chain appears in the sequencing data of a study of blood T cell repertoires in COVID-19. Study-wide context: The United States, Italy and Spain were the sources of the acute and convalescent COVID-19 samples.

TCRdb's copy holds only in-frame clones and misses some; the assay was immunoSEQ multiplex PCR. The table records around 220,000 clones, 82% of them present only once. The germline V gene encodes CDR1 MNHEY and CDR2 SMNVEV (reference sequence). The CDR3 totals 14 residues. Trimming removed 1 base at V and 5 bases at J, with 11 bases between. Patients in Seattle were enrolled during active infection, then followed longitudinally. The sample comprised peripheral blood. The chain has TRBV27 and TRBJ1-1, with D possibly matching TRBD1 (6 bases). The clonotype comes from a woman aged 80 or over with COVID-19, enrolled during active disease. The CDR3 DNA follows: TGTGCCAGCAGTTTATTAGGGGGGGCAACTGAAGCTTTCTTT. It codes for CASSLLGGATEAFF.